The 22 T cell receptor beta chains listed next were all sequenced from one sample in a study of blood T cell repertoires in COVID-19. TCRdb's copy holds only in-frame clones and misses some; the assay was immunoSEQ multiplex PCR. The sample consists of 350,000 or so clones, nearly 90% of them appearing once. The sample consisted of peripheral blood. The receptors here all came from a man younger than 35 with active or convalescent COVID-19.

V and J are TRBV7-3 and TRBJ1-1; D is possibly TRBD1 (6 bases). Looked up from germline, CDR1 is SGHTA and CDR2 is FQGTGA. V gave up 5 bases and J gave up 2 bases, with 9 bases separating them. The CDR3 has 13 residues. The CDR3 region is CASSTTGNTEAFF. DNA for the CDR3: TGTGCCAGCAGCACGACAGGAAACACTGAAGCTTTCTTT.

This clone was observed a single time. The V gene is TRBV4-2, the J gene TRBJ2-2, with TRBD2 matching 11 bases. This CDR3 has 16 residues. CDR1 and CDR2 from the germline V gene are LGHNA and YNFKEQ. With V trimmed by 4 bases and J by 2 bases, 3 bases remained unmatched. This chain's CDR3 is CASSRGLAVNTGELFF. The CDR3 coding sequence is TGTGCCAGCAGCCGGGGACTAGCGGTAAACACCGGGGAGCTGTTTTTT.

CDR3 amino acids: CASSPQPPGLAGGPGETQYF. As DNA, the CDR3 is TGCGCCAGCAGCCCACAACCGCCGGGACTAGCGGGAGGGCCGGGAGAGACCCAGTACTTC. V and J are TRBV4-3 and TRBJ2-5; the match to TRBD2 covers 16 bases. Unmatched junction bases numbered 15, after V lost 4 bases and J lost 4 bases. The germline V gene encodes CDR1 LGHNA and CDR2 YSLEER. The CDR3 length is 20 residues.

The gene calls are TRBV11-2 and TRBJ2-1, with D perhaps TRBD2 (5 bases). Germline V gene sequence: CDR1 SGHAT, CDR2 FQNNGV. The CDR3 is made up of 15 amino acids. Trimming removed 6 bases at V and 1 base at J, with 13 bases between. CDR3 nucleotide sequence: TGTGCCAGCAGGCCCGGACTGGGATCCTACAATGAGCAGTTCTTC. Residues: CASRPGLGSYNEQFF.

The chain combines TRBV7-3 with TRBJ2-3; the D gene is possibly TRBD2 (6 bases). This CDR3 is built from 15 residues. CDR1 and CDR2 (germline): SGHTA, FQGTGA. V was cut by 2 bases and J by 1 base, with 10 bases left in between. The CDR3 sequence: CASSLYPGGTDTQYF. CDR3 in DNA: TGTGCCAGCAGCTTATATCCGGGGGGCACAGATACGCAGTATTTT.

The chain has TRBV28 and TRBJ2-7, with D maybe TRBD2 (7 bases). The CDR3 covers 17 residues. The germline CDR1 and CDR2 sequences are MDHEN and SYDVKM. The V gene lost 6 bases and the J gene lost 4 bases, with 25 bases spanning the gap. The CDR3 DNA sequence: TGTGCCAGCAGCTTCAGTAAGGGGGGGGGCCCGGAATACGAGCAGTACTTC. It translates to CASSFSKGGGPEYEQYF.

This clone was detected a few times. The J gene is TRBJ1-2, the V gene TRBV19; a weak D match, TRBD1 (5 bases). The CDR3 spans 13 residues. CDR1 and CDR2 (germline): LNHDA, SQIVND (reference sequence). V was trimmed by 4 bases and J by 6 bases, leaving 12 bases between them. The CDR3 bases are TGTGCCAGTAGTACAAGGGGTAAGAATGGCTACACCTTC. Encoded protein: CASSTRGKNGYTF.

This chain joins TRBV10-3 and TRBJ1-3, with D possibly being TRBD1 (5 bases). The germline gives CDR1 ENHRY, CDR2 SYGVKD. V shed 8 bases and J shed 0 bases, with 14 bases lying between them. The CDR3 contains 15 residues. The CDR3 nucleotides read TGTGCCATCGGGAGTGGGGGGTACTCTGGAAACACCATATATTTT. As protein: CAIGSGGYSGNTIYF.

The V gene is TRBV2, the J gene TRBJ1-1, with 8 bases identical to TRBD1. Germline assignment: CDR1 SNHLY and CDR2 FYNNEI. Unmatched junction bases numbered 1, after V lost 4 bases and J lost 0 bases. The CDR3 contains 14 residues. In DNA form, the CDR3 reads TGTGCCAGCAGTGGACAGGGGATGAACACTGAAGCTTTCTTT. Translation: CASSGQGMNTEAFF.

The J gene is TRBJ2-1, the V gene TRBV10-3; 9 positions match TRBD1. Trimming took 4 bases from V and 3 from J; bases not matched to a gene: 4. The germline CDR1 and CDR2 sequences are ENHRY and SYGVKD. The length of the CDR3 is 15 residues. The CDR3 loop is CAISGTGQGYNEQFF. CDR3 DNA: TGTGCCATCAGTGGGACGGGACAGGGCTACAATGAGCAGTTCTTC.

This clone has a single count. The rearrangement links TRBV6-5 to TRBJ2-7; D remains unclear. The CDR3 contains 15 residues. In germline, CDR1 is MNHEY, CDR2 SVGAGI. V lost 4 bases and J 4 bases, leaving 17 bases between the germline ends. CDR3 sequence reads: CASSSQTTILYEQYF. CDR3 coding DNA: TGTGCCAGCAGTTCCCAAACTACTATTCTATACGAGCAGTACTTC.

The rearrangement joins TRBV9 to TRBJ2-2; the D is unclear. The CDR3 is made up of 13 amino acids. Germline loops: CDR1 SGDLS, CDR2 YYNGEE. V was shortened by 3 bases and J by 5 bases, with 8 bases between the two germline ends. In nucleotides, the CDR3 is TGTGCCAGCAGCGCCCTCAGGACCGGGGAGCTGTTTTTT. Residues: CASSALRTGELFF.

The rearrangement links TRBV18 to TRBJ1-4; D perhaps matches TRBD1 (6 bases). The CDR3 is 15 residues long. The V end lost 3 bases, the J end lost 7 bases, and 15 bases lay between the germline ends. CDR1 is KGHSH and CDR2 is LQKENI in the germline V gene. CDR3 residues: CASSPRTARGEKLFF. DNA of the CDR3: TGTGCCAGCTCACCCAGGACAGCCCGGGGTGAAAAACTGTTTTTT. The full variable domain, with the rest looked up from reference TRBV18 and TRBJ1-4, is NAGVMQNPRHLVRRRGQEARLRCSPMKGHSHVYWYRQLPEEGLKFMVYLQKENIIDESGMPKERFSAEFPKEGPSILRIQQVVRGDSAAYFCASSPRTARGEKLFFGSGTQLSVL.

This chain uses TRBV6-6 with TRBJ1-1; D gene ambiguous. Trimming pared 3 bases from V and 4 bases from J, leaving 9 bases between. Per germline, CDR1 MNHNY and CDR2 SVGAGI (reference sequence). This CDR3 is 13 amino acids long. The CDR3 loop is CASSYLEGTEAFF. CDR3 nucleotide sequence: TGTGCCAGCAGTTATTTGGAGGGCACTGAAGCTTTCTTT.

V gene TRBV6-6 combines with J gene TRBJ2-7; 7 positions agree with TRBD1. The CDR3 is 15 residues long. Germline values: CDR1 MNHNY, CDR2 SVGAGI (reference sequence). Unmatched junction bases numbered 9, after V lost 7 bases and J lost 0 bases. The DNA for the CDR3 is TGTGCCAGCAACTTCGGACAGGCACTCTCCTACGAGCAGTACTTC. Translation: CASNFGQALSYEQYF.

Only a few counts were recorded for this clone. This chain joins TRBV7-9 and TRBJ2-3, with a weak D call TRBD1 (5 bases). CDR3 length equals 17 residues. Between the trimmed V and J ends, which lost 5 bases and 6 bases, there was a span of 24 bases. The V gene's germline CDR1 is SEHNR and CDR2 FQNEAQ (reference sequence). CDR3 DNA sequence: TGTGCCAGCAGCCGCGACAGAACGACGAAGACTGTTGATACGCAGTATTTT. This encodes CASSRDRTTKTVDTQYF.

V is TRBV7-2 and J is TRBJ1-1; D possibly corresponds to TRBD1 (5 bases). The CDR3 covers 17 residues. Germline V gene lookup returns CDR1 SGHTA and CDR2 FQGNSA. With 1 base removed from V and 1 base from J, the gap between germline ends came to 16 bases. CDR3 amino acids: CASSLGGQGYGNTEAFF. The CDR3 DNA reads as TGTGCCAGCAGCTTAGGGGGTCAGGGATACGGGAACACTGAAGCTTTCTTT.

The chain recombines TRBV18 with TRBJ1-5; 8 nucleotides agree with TRBD1. This CDR3 contains 15 residues. V gave up 3 bases and J gave up 2 bases; unmatched junction bases: 3. In germline, CDR1 is KGHSH, CDR2 LQKENI. CDR3 protein: CASSPDRVGNQPQHF. DNA of the CDR3: TGTGCCAGCTCACCGGACAGGGTGGGCAATCAGCCCCAGCATTTT. The entire variable domain, with the rest obtained from reference TRBV18 and TRBJ1-5, is as follows: NAGVMQNPRHLVRRRGQEARLRCSPMKGHSHVYWYRQLPEEGLKFMVYLQKENIIDESGMPKERFSAEFPKEGPSILRIQQVVRGDSAAYFCASSPDRVGNQPQHFGDGTRLSIL.

The chain employs TRBV15 and TRBJ2-5; 7 bases are shared with TRBD2. CDR1 is LNHNV, CDR2 YYDKDF, per germline (reference sequence). V shed 0 bases, J shed 5 bases, and the junction held 6 bases outside the gene matches. The CDR3 totals 15 residues. The CDR3 DNA sequence: TGTGCCACCAGCAGAGATGGGCAGGGAGGGGAGACCCAGTACTTC. This gives the protein CATSRDGQGGETQYF.

V gene TRBV9 combines with J gene TRBJ2-7, with 8 bases lining up with TRBD1. The CDR3 totals 14 residues. The trim removed 0 bases at V and 3 bases at J, leaving 2 bases unmatched. CDR1 and CDR2 (germline): SGDLS, YYNGEE. The CDR3 nucleotides are TGTGCCAGCAGCGTAGAAACAGGGGGCTACGAGCAGTACTTC. Its translation: CASSVETGGYEQYF.

The chain combines TRBV5-1 with TRBJ1-1, with TRBD1 as a possible D gene (6 bases). Per the germline V gene, CDR1 is SGHRS and CDR2 is YFSETQ. Trimming removed 4 bases at V and 5 bases at J, with 18 bases between. The CDR3 has 15 amino acids. The CDR3, as DNA: TGCGCCAGCAGCCCGAGCTTTGGGGGCCCAACTGAAGCTTTCTTT. Amino acids: CASSPSFGGPTEAFF.

This clone was seen a handful of times. V and J are TRBV28 and TRBJ1-6; possible D gene TRBD1, 6 bases. The CDR3 consists of 16 residues. V lost 7 bases and J lost 9, with 22 bases in between. Germline CDR1 reads MDHEN; CDR2 reads SYDVKM. The CDR3 sequence is CASTSSNRERASPLHF. The CDR3 DNA reads TGTGCCAGCACCTCTTCAAACAGGGAGAGGGCTTCACCCCTCCACTTT.